The T cell receptor (beta chain) described here comes from a study of T cells in Graves' hyperthyroidism and ophthalmopathy (dated 2019 in TCRdb). Context from the whole study: Peripheral blood samples were taken at the time of initial diagnosis, prior to any treatment. TCR V-J signatures able to tell the groups apart were searched for in a discovery cohort of 100 or so patients, of whom 40 to 45 had Graves' ophthalmopathy and about 60 had stable Graves' hyperthyroidism. Prospective prediction of ophthalmopathy was tested in an independent validation cohort consisting of some 18 hyperthyroidism patients and about 17 patients who later progressed to ophthalmopathy. The 90 to 100 discovery patients were randomly split 7:3 into training and test sets. Thyroid tissue and blood T-cell repertoires from six Graves' hyperthyroidism patients were also compared in the study. After blood sampling, hyperthyroidism patients were treated with methimazole at a starting dose of 30 mg daily, and ophthalmopathy patients were treated with high-dose intravenous methylprednisolone. The paper describes TCR Vbeta CDR3 sequencing of around 130 peripheral blood samples, made up of some 40 ophthalmopathy patients, 70 to 75 hyperthyroidism patients and approximately 17 progressor patients. Results and caveats for the whole study, not just this receptor: Ophthalmopathy was separated from stable hyperthyroidism by a 13 V-J signature model, with roughly 88% sensitivity and 81% to 83% specificity obtained in cross-validation and 80%/75% obtained in testing. Most expanded thyroid clonotypes (frequency above 0.001) were also detected in blood, a finding suggesting that blood repertoires may reflect thyroid immune responses. During validation, the model predicted progression to ophthalmopathy a median of about 6.3 months ahead of onset, with almost 71% sensitivity and 72% to 80% specificity. Sample size was not statistically predetermined, and investigators were not blinded to group allocation.

The TCR beta CDR3 regions were amplified from RNA transcripts. The first round of RT-PCR for the TCR CDR3 was performed with the HTBI primer set and the Qiagen OneStep RT-PCR kit. Libraries were constructed in a second round of multiplex PCR, after which size selection and purification were carried out. Libraries were sequenced paired-end with 100 bp reads on an Illumina HiSeq2000. As for how the authors treated the data: SOAPnuke was used to process the raw data, with reads discarded if the reads contained adapters or uncalled bases, had a mean Phred below 15, or lacked an exact constant-primer or identifier match. High-quality paired reads were merged using COPE v1.2.5, and each unique nucleotide sequence was defined as a clonotype. MiTCR v1.1 was used to align the clonotypes against IMGT TRBV, TRBD and TRBJ reference segments. The analysis included only V-J combinations with a frequency above 0.0001, which together covered about 99% of the repertoires. The TCS score was defined as the ratio of F50 (clonal expansion) to E x V (chaos), calculated using BLOSUM62-based TCRdist between CDR3 peptides within each V-J. Welch's t-statistics and random forest reduced around 550 V-J features to 13, which were used in a naive Bayes classifier (R e1071). Thyroid-blood repertoire similarity was quantified with the Morisita-Horn index. TCRdb ran its own pipeline on the public reads, namely fastp trimming at Q25 and MiXCR clone calling, and kept in-frame beta chains. Each record represents a unique CDR3 protein, reported with the most common genes and DNA among its rows. None of the V and J calls come from the authors' own analysis; TCRdb made them. A total of 640,000 or so distinct CDR3 sequences appear in this sample, roughly 14% of them only once. The ten largest make up about 4.5% of the sample.

The CDR3 contains 13 residues, cysteine and phenylalanine counted. Kept here is only the CDR3 DNA, which spans 39 bases and is read in frame from base 1. CDR1 and CDR2 (SGDLS, YYNGEE) derive from the germline V gene. The junction carries 13 bases between V and J, which are trimmed by 2 bases and 8 bases respectively. Moderately to severely active disease, a Clinical Activity Score of at least 3, a NOSPECS grade of at least 4, and a duration under 3 months were present in ophthalmopathy patients. The study excluded patients with uncontrolled infections, other autoimmune diseases, pregnancy or lactation. Diagnoses were established on the basis of clinical symptoms, serum thyroxine and TRAb, thyroid ultrasound, and orbital computed tomography. PBMCs were isolated from about 10 ml of fresh peripheral blood by Ficoll-Paque density gradient centrifugation. Total RNA was extracted using Trizol reagent, and RNA quality was assessed on an Agilent 2100 Bioanalyzer.

This clonotype has at least ten counts. The antigen this receptor binds is unknown. Base qualities are not provided; no much larger clone lies one nucleotide away. The clonotype was recovered from a woman aged 40 to 50 with Graves' ophthalmopathy. The rearranged segments are TRBV9 and TRBJ1-1; the D gene lacks a confident call. The specimen sequenced was blood. Here the CDR3 is given as CASSVEGSQEAFF. The DNA is as follows: TGTGCCAGCAGCGTTGAAGGGAGCCAGGAAGCTTTCTTT. This CDR3, with the reference TRBV9 and TRBJ1-1 proteins standing in past its ends, gives the full variable domain DSGVTQTPKHLITATGQRVTLRCSPRSGDLSVYWYQQSLDQGLQFLIQYYNGEERAKGNILERFSAQQFPDLHSELNLSSLELGDSALYFCASSVEGSQEAFFGQGTRLTVV.